A single sample is the source of the 27 T cell receptor beta chains below, sequenced in a study of blood T cells in healthy people across ages. Alongside a J-beta primer mix, a sample-barcoded 5' primer served in a second PCR lasting about 7 to 11 cycles. TCRdb itself ran the 5' RACE reads through MiXCR, one entry per CDR3 protein. The repertoire has about 680,000 distinct CDR3 sequences, around 48% of them found once; the top ten carry roughly 34%. Material: blood. The receptors were gathered from a woman aged 55-70 years in good health.

J is TRBJ2-7 and V is TRBV4-3; 14 bases fit TRBD2. CDR3 size: 23 residues. J was trimmed by 7 bases and V by 3 bases; bases with no gene match: 29. In germline, CDR1 is LGHNA, CDR2 YSLEER. The CDR3 loop reads CASSQGQPIITLWGLAGVGEQYF. The DNA of the CDR3 is TGCGCCAGCAGCCAGGGACAGCCAATAATAACATTGTGGGGACTAGCGGGAGTAGGGGAGCAGTACTTC.

This clonotype appeared once. The chain has TRBV5-1 and TRBJ1-2; TRBD1 agrees at 10 bases. Germline V gene data show CDR1 as SGHRS and CDR2 as YFSETQ. The trim removed 7 bases at V and 8 bases at J, leaving 14 bases unmatched. The CDR3 runs 15 residues. CDR3 sequence reads: CASSETPGTGDGYTF. The DNA for the CDR3 is TGCGCCAGCTCTGAAACCCCCGGGACAGGGGACGGCTACACCTTC.

This clonotype was counted at least ten times. This chain joins TRBV9 and TRBJ1-2; 7 nucleotides align to TRBD1. The CDR3 is 13 amino acids. V lost 4 bases, J lost 7 bases, and 7 bases stayed unmatched. Germline CDR1 reads SGDLS; CDR2 reads YYNGEE. The CDR3 loop reads CASSPGGGLGYTF. In nucleotides, the CDR3 is TGTGCCAGCAGCCCAGGGGGGGGCCTTGGCTACACCTTC.

Only one count was recorded for this clonotype. The CDR3 bases are TGTGCCAGCAGTTTATGGGGGGAGAACTACGAGCAGTACTTC. Its protein product is CASSLWGENYEQYF. The V and J genes are TRBV28 and TRBJ2-7; perhaps D is TRBD1 or TRBD2 (5 bases each). Germline loops: CDR1 MDHEN, CDR2 SYDVKM. The CDR3 runs to 14 residues. V shed 0 bases and J shed 3 bases, with 9 bases lying between them.

The genes are TRBV29-1 and TRBJ2-1, with TRBD2 matching 8 bases. Germline CDR1 SQVTM, CDR2 ANQGSEA. The J segment lost 7 bases and the V segment lost 4 bases, leaving 6 bases of the junction unmatched. CDR3 length: 13 residues. CDR3 protein: CSVVREGVNEQFF. The CDR3 region has the DNA TGCAGCGTTGTTCGGGAGGGCGTAAATGAGCAGTTCTTC.

This chain links TRBV9 with TRBJ2-5; D may be TRBD2 (6 bases). Looked up from germline, CDR1 is SGDLS and CDR2 is YYNGEE. Deletions cut 5 bases from V and 4 bases from J, with 15 bases between. This CDR3 contains 14 residues. CDR3 DNA: TGTGCCAGCAGTCTCACTAGCCGGGGAGAGACCCAGTACTTC. This codes for CASSLTSRGETQYF.

Ten or more counts support this clonotype. The DNA for the CDR3 is TGTGCCAGCAGCTTAGCTCAGAACCAAGAGACCCAGTACTTC. Its translation: CASSLAQNQETQYF. The chain carries TRBV7-2 and TRBJ2-5; D uncertain. The CDR3 consists of 14 residues. Germline V CDR1 and CDR2: SGHTA, FQGNSA. Trimming stripped 0 bases from V and 0 bases from J, with 5 bases between.

The CDR3 nucleotides read TGCAGCGTTGACTTTCGGGCTAGCGCCTACAATGAGCAGTACTTC. Its translation is CSVDFRASAYNEQYF. The chain has TRBV29-1 and TRBJ2-1, with a possible D match to TRBD2 (6 bases). The end of the DNA fits TRBJ2-7 better, so the J call may be wrong. Germline V gene data show CDR1 as SQVTM and CDR2 as ANQGSEA. There are 15 residues in the CDR3.

This clonotype was found a few times. The V gene is TRBV11-3, the J gene TRBJ1-6; D call uncertain. The CDR3 length is 13 residues. Germline CDR1 SGHNT, CDR2 YENEEA. Trimming left V 5 bases short and J 4 bases short, with 6 bases between. The DNA for the CDR3 is TGTGCCAGCAGCAAAGGGTATAATTCACCCCTCCACTTT. Translated: CASSKGYNSPLHF.

This chain connects TRBV5-1 to TRBJ2-6; 7 bases line up with TRBD1. The CDR3 runs to 22 residues. Germline V gene sequence: CDR1 SGHRS, CDR2 YFSETQ. J was trimmed by 4 bases and V by 4 bases; bases with no gene match: 26. The CDR3 here is CASSASGPLRQGPYSGANVLTF. The CDR3, as DNA: TGCGCCAGCAGCGCTTCGGGACCCCTCAGACAGGGTCCCTACAGCGGGGCCAACGTCCTGACTTTC.

This clonotype was recorded once. The V and J genes are TRBV11-2 and TRBJ1-1; D is possibly TRBD1 (5 bases). The CDR3 is 13 amino acids. Germline V gene data show CDR1 as SGHAT and CDR2 as FQNNGV. V was shortened by 5 bases and J by 4 bases, with 11 bases between the two germline ends. The DNA for the CDR3 is TGTGCCAGCAGCGGGACCGTGGGCACTGAAGCTTTCTTT. Its protein product is CASSGTVGTEAFF.

The J gene is TRBJ2-2, the V gene TRBV9, with 7 bases aligning to TRBD1. The CDR3 sequence is 14 residues long. Looked up from germline, CDR1 is SGDLS and CDR2 is YYNGEE. With 3 bases clipped from V and 3 bases from J, the junction kept 2 bases outside the gene matches. The CDR3 sequence is CASSATGHTGELFF. As DNA, the CDR3 is TGTGCCAGCAGCGCGACAGGGCACACCGGGGAGCTGTTTTTT. The full variable domain, its missing parts supplied by reference TRBV9 and TRBJ2-2, is DSGVTQTPKHLITATGQRVTLRCSPRSGDLSVYWYQQSLDQGLQFLIQYYNGEERAKGNILERFSAQQFPDLHSELNLSSLELGDSALYFCASSATGHTGELFFGEGSRLTVL.

The CDR3 is CAISDRANRYNSPLHF. The CDR3 nucleotides are TGTGCCATCAGTGATCGGGCAAACCGTTATAATTCACCCCTCCACTTT. J is TRBJ1-6 and V is TRBV10-3; D unresolved. Germline V gene sequence: CDR1 ENHRY, CDR2 SYGVKD. Trimming left V 3 bases short and J 4 bases short, with 13 bases between. The CDR3 length is 16 residues.

The genes are TRBV11-2 and TRBJ1-4; D call uncertain. Germline loops: CDR1 SGHAT, CDR2 FQNNGV. The V end was cut by 0 bases, the J end by 8 bases, with 10 bases between. There are 14 residues in the CDR3. The DNA for the CDR3 is TGTGCCAGCAGCTTAGAAGCGCGTCCCGAAAAACTGTTTTTT. It codes for CASSLEARPEKLFF.

A remark on this clonotype: A junction boundary mismatches the germline segment, possibly from a read error. V gene TRBV20-1 combines with J gene TRBJ2-4; the D is unclear. The CDR3 contains 15 residues. CDR1 is DFQATT and CDR2 is SNEGSKA in the germline V gene (reference sequence). CDR3 amino acids: CSARDSRQAKNIQYF. DNA of the CDR3: TGCAGTGCTAGAGATAGCAGGCAGGCAAAAAACATTCAGTATTTC.

The chain couples TRBV7-3 to TRBJ2-3; the D is unclear. The V gene lost 2 bases and the J gene lost 2 bases, with 5 bases spanning the gap. Germline V CDR1 and CDR2: SGHTA, FQGTGA. The CDR3 sequence is 13 residues long. CDR3 sequence (DNA): TGTGCCAGCAGCTTAGCGGACACAGATACGCAGTATTTT. Translated, it gives CASSLADTDTQYF.

The chain combines TRBV21-1 with TRBJ2-7; the table's D call of TRBD1 was not tested on the DNA. TRBV21-1 is an annotated pseudogene. This CDR3 is built from 19 residues. CDR3 loop: CASSKGPRTGRQMTYEQYF. CDR3 sequence (DNA): TGTGCCAGCAGCAAAGGGCCTCGAACAGGCCGTCAGATGACCTACGAGCAGTACTTC.

Only a few counts were recorded for this clonotype. This chain uses TRBV24-1 with TRBJ2-3; no firm D call. This CDR3 spans 13 amino acids. Germline CDR1 reads KGHDR; CDR2 reads SFDVKD. The V gene lost 3 bases and the J gene lost 6 bases, with 9 bases spanning the gap. CDR3 amino acids: CATSDLDSDTQYF. In nucleotides, the CDR3 is TGTGCCACCAGTGATCTCGACTCGGATACGCAGTATTTT.

This chain links TRBV27 with TRBJ1-4; D may be TRBD1 (5 bases). Germline V gene sequence: CDR1 MNHEY, CDR2 SMNVEV (reference sequence). Deletions cut 5 bases from V and 8 bases from J, with 15 bases between. CDR3 length: 14 residues. The CDR3 DNA is TGTGCCAGCAGTGTAGACAGATCAAACGAAAAACTGTTTTTT. Translating it yields CASSVDRSNEKLFF.

The rearrangement uses TRBV4-1 and TRBJ1-1; D is undetermined. Per germline, CDR1 MGHRA and CDR2 YSYEKL. V was cut by 0 bases and J by 0 bases, with 8 bases left in between. The CDR3 spans 15 residues. In DNA form, the CDR3 reads TGCGCCAGCAGCCAAGATTACGGCATGAACACTGAAGCTTTCTTT. Translation gives CASSQDYGMNTEAFF.

This clonotype was detected only once. The junction departs from the called germline gene at one end, perhaps through a read error. J is TRBJ2-7 and V is TRBV28, with D perhaps TRBD1 or TRBD2 (7 bases each). The CDR3 is made up of 15 amino acids. In germline, CDR1 is MDHEN, CDR2 SYDVKM. CDR3 amino acids: CAKKPPQGTIYEQSF. The CDR3 region has the DNA TGTGCCAAAAAACCCCCACAGGGGACTATCTACGAGCAGTCCTTC.

This clonotype was picked up a small number of times. The rearrangement joins TRBV6-6 to TRBJ1-2, with D unclear. The CDR3 extends over 13 amino acids. With 4 bases removed from V and 8 bases from J, the gap between germline ends came to 14 bases. Germline V gene sequence: CDR1 MNHNY, CDR2 SVGAGI (reference sequence). In DNA form, the CDR3 reads TGTGCCAGCAGTTTCGAAGGGTTAAGCGGCTACACCTTC. It is translated as CASSFEGLSGYTF.

This rearrangement joins TRBV6-2 or TRBV6-3 to TRBJ2-5, with 8 bases that match TRBD1. With the DNA end fitting TRBJ2-7 better, the J assignment may be wrong. CDR1 and CDR2 (germline): MNHEY, SVGEGT. This CDR3 has 15 residues. The DNA for the CDR3 is TGTGCCAGCAGTTACGGGGGGACAGGCGGCTACGAGCAGTACTTC. Translated: CASSYGGTGGYEQYF.

This clonotype was counted a few times. This rearrangement joins TRBV5-1 to TRBJ2-3; D not resolved. V lost 2 bases to trimming and J lost 4 bases, with 11 bases between them. Per the germline V gene, CDR1 is SGHRS and CDR2 is YFSETQ. This CDR3 spans 14 amino acids. The CDR3 here is CASSLISGADTQYF. CDR3 nucleotides: TGCGCCAGCAGCTTAATTAGTGGTGCAGATACGCAGTATTTT.

The CDR3, as DNA: TGTGCTGGCAGCCCGGTAACGGGAAGCACAGATACGCAGTATTTT. Residues: CAGSPVTGSTDTQYF. V usage is TRBV7-7 and J usage is TRBJ2-3; TRBD2 might be the D (5 bases). Germline CDR1 is SSHAT and CDR2 is FNYEAQ (reference sequence). This CDR3 comprises 15 residues. Filled out from reference TRBV7-7 and TRBJ2-3, the complete variable domain reads GAGVSQSPRYKVTKRGQDVTLRCDPISSHATLYWYQQALGQGPEFLTYFNYEAQPDKSGLPSDRFSAERPEGSISTLTIQRTEQRDSAMYRCAGSPVTGSTDTQYFGPGTRLTVL.

This clonotype has just one count. The chain is built from TRBV28 and TRBJ2-1; 7 positions match TRBD1. The V segment lost 4 bases and the J segment 8 bases; nucleotides outside the gene matches: 11. The length of the CDR3 is 15 residues. Germline loops: CDR1 MDHEN, CDR2 SYDVKM. In nucleotides, the CDR3 is TGTGCCAGCAGTTCCTCCCCGACAGGGCTGGATGAGCAGTTCTTC. It encodes CASSSSPTGLDEQFF.

The genes are TRBV6-2 or TRBV6-3 and TRBJ2-5; 10 bases are shared with TRBD2. Per germline, CDR1 MNHEY and CDR2 SVGEGT. The CDR3 loop spans 14 amino acids. The ends lost 6 bases at V and 6 bases at J; junction bases unmatched: 7. The DNA of the CDR3 is TGTGCCAGCAGCTCTAGCGGGAGTGGTAAGACCCAGTACTTC. Translating it yields CASSSSGSGKTQYF.